Below are 9 T cell receptor delta chains sequenced from a single sample in a study of delta chains in infants with herpesvirus infections. PBMC RNA was reverse transcribed using gamma-chain- and delta-chain-specific primers. TCRdb used CATT to re-call clones from the RT-PCR reads. The table has about 1,500 delta-chain clones, 35% seen once. The sequenced sample was peripheral blood, obtained at time point 1 of longitudinal follow-up. The receptors shown here come from a human donor who was a Ugandan infant, either HIV-exposed or HIV-unexposed (not recorded which).

This clone was seen a single time. The CDR3 region has the DNA TGTGCTCTTGGGGAACGGTTTTCAGTTTATCAAGCCTTCCTACATTTCTACACCGATAAACTCATCTTT. Its protein is CALGERFSVYQAFLHFYTDKLIF. The genes are TRDV1 and TRDJ1, with 9 bases that match TRDD2. This CDR3 comprises 23 residues. V trimming: 1 base; J trimming: 0 bases; junction bases outside the gene matches: 24. CDR1 TSWWSYY and CDR2 QGS come from the germline V gene.

By share, this clone ranks as large (0.1 to 1%). Other DNA sequences within the sample encode an identical CDR3. The rearrangement links TRDV2 to TRDJ3, with TRDD3 identical over 9 bases. Germline V lookup: CDR1 GEAIGNYY, CDR2 EKD. This CDR3 is built from 17 residues. After removal of 2 bases from V and 0 bases from J, the junction contained 1 base not matched to a gene. DNA for the CDR3: TGTGCCTGTGACATACTGGGGGACTCCTGGGACACCCGACAGATGTTTTTC. Translating gives CACDILGDSWDTRQMFF.

The rearrangement uses TRDV1 and TRDJ2, with D perhaps matching TRDD3 (5 bases). V was shortened by 0 bases and J by 0 bases, with 23 bases between the two germline ends. Germline values: CDR1 TSWWSYY, CDR2 QGS. There are 21 residues in the CDR3. CDR3 protein: CALGELRGPGVAFTLTAQLFF. CDR3 nucleotides: TGTGCTCTTGGGGAACTTCGGGGGCCGGGGGTGGCCTTTACTTTGACAGCACAACTCTTCTTT.

The chain links TRAV38-2/DV8 to TRDJ1, with TRDD3 matching 10 bases. Germline loops: CDR1 TSESDYY, CDR2 QEAYKQQN. The CDR3 length is 21 residues. Germline trimming cut 0 bases from V and 0 bases from J; bases unmatched to any gene: 17. In DNA form, the CDR3 reads TGTGCTTATAGGAGCGAACCTAGGAAATGGGGGATACATCGGTACACCGATAAACTCATCTTT. Protein: CAYRSEPRKWGIHRYTDKLIF.

By share of the sample, this clone is large. The V and J genes are TRDV1 and TRDJ1, with TRDD3 matching over 8 bases. Germline V lookup: CDR1 TSWWSYY, CDR2 QGS. The CDR3 is 19 residues long. V lost 3 bases and J lost 0; bases outside the gene matches: 15. This CDR3 is CALGDPFPVLGVHTDKLIF. Here the CDR3 DNA reads TGTGCTCTTGGGGATCCATTTCCCGTACTGGGGGTCCACACCGATAAACTCATCTTT.

This chain uses TRDV1 with TRDJ3, with 9 nucleotides matching TRDD3. The CDR3 covers 21 residues. The germline V gene encodes CDR1 TSWWSYY and CDR2 QGS. Trimming cost V 1 base and J 0 bases; bases outside gene matches: 10. The CDR3 DNA reads as TGTGCTCTTGGGGAACCCCTAATTTACTGGGGGAGCTCCTGGGACACCCGACAGATGTTTTTC. Residues: CALGEPLIYWGSSWDTRQMFF.

This clone turned up a few times. This chain links TRDV1 with TRDJ1; D may match TRDD2 or TRDD3 (9 bases each). Germline V lookup: CDR1 TSWWSYY, CDR2 QGS. The CDR3 is made up of 19 amino acids. The ends were cut back, 1 base at V and 0 bases at J, with 21 bases in the middle. The CDR3 bases are TGTGCTCTTGGGGAACCCTCCTTCCTACTGGGGGAAAACACCGATAAACTCATCTTT. Translating it yields CALGEPSFLLGENTDKLIF.

This sequence joins TRDV1 and TRDJ1; TRDD3 matches at 9 bases. Germline values: CDR1 TSWWSYY, CDR2 QGS. J gave up 0 bases and V 5 bases, and 16 bases lay outside the gene matches. The CDR3 totals 19 residues. The CDR3 spells CALGPGLLGDPRYTDKLIF. CDR3 coding DNA: TGTGCTCTTGGGCCAGGTTTACTGGGGGACCCGAGGTACACCGATAAACTCATCTTT.

This clone was detected only a few times. The J gene is TRDJ1, the V gene TRDV1, with 9 nucleotides matching TRDD2. Per germline, CDR1 TSWWSYY and CDR2 QGS. The CDR3 loop spans 20 amino acids. V lost 7 bases and J lost 8; bases outside the gene matches: 29. The chain's CDR3 is CALVFKLSSFLRGGQQKLIF. The CDR3 DNA follows: TGTGCTCTTGTGTTTAAGTTGAGCTCCTTCCTACGAGGAGGCCAACAAAAACTCATCTTT.